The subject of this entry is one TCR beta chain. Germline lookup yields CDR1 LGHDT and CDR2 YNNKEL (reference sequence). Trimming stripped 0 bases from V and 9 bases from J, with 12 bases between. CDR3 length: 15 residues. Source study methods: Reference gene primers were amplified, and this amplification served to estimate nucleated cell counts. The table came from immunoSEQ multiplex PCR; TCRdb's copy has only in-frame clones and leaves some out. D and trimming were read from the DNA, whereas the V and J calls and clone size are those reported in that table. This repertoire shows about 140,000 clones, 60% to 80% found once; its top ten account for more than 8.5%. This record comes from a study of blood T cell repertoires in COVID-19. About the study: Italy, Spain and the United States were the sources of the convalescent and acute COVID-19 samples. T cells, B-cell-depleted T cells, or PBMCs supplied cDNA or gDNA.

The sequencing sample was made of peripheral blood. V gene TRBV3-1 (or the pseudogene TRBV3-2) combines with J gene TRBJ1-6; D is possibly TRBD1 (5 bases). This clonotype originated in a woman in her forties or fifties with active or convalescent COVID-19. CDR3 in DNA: TGTGCCAGCAGCCAAGATCTGGGGCCCGGTTCACCCCTCCACTTT. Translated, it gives CASSQDLGPGSPLHF.